Here is one T cell receptor beta chain with its context. Its specificity is unknown. Researchers collected approximately 9.5 milliliters of peripheral blood from every single donor. Looked up from germline, CDR1 is DFQATT and CDR2 is SNEGSKA (reference sequence). The CDR3 contains 16 residues. V lost 3 bases to trimming and J lost 0 bases, with 15 bases between them. The data are from a study of blood T cells in healthy people across ages. Whole-study results and caveats: Underestimates were what the diversity estimates from one million T cells were considered to be.

A second PCR of about 6 to 11 cycles used a sample-barcoded 5' primer and a J-beta primer mix. Each cDNA molecule was tagged by a template-switch adaptor that had 12 random nucleotides. TCRdb processed the 5' RACE reads anew with MiXCR; each CDR3 protein has one entry. Counted here are just over 1 million distinct CDR3 sequences, more than 40% occurring once; the ten biggest clones make up 18%. Input material: blood. The gene calls are TRBV20-1 and TRBJ2-4; a weak D match, TRBD2 (5 bases). This receptor was obtained from a woman aged 55-70 years in good health. In DNA form, the CDR3 reads TGCAGTGCTAGGGTTTGGCTAGCTCAAGCCAAAAACATTCAGTACTTC. Protein sequence: CSARVWLAQAKNIQYF.